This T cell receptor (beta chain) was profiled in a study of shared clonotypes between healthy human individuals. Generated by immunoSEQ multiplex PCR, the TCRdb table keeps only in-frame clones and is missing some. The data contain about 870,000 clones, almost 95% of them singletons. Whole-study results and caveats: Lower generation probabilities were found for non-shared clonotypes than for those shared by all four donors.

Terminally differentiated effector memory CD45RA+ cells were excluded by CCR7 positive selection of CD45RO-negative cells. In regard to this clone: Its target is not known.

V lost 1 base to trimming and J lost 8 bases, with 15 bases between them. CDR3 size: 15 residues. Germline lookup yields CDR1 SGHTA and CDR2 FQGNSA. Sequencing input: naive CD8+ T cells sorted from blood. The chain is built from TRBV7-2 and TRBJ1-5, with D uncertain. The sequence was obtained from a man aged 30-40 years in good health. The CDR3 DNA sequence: TGTGCCAGCAGCTTAGGGGCTACGGGCGGGGAGCCCCAGCATTTT. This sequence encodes CASSLGATGGEPQHF.